Sequencing of this T cell receptor (beta chain) was carried out in a study of blood T cell repertoires in COVID-19. Clones were read by immunoSEQ multiplex PCR, and TCRdb kept only the in-frame ones, dropping some. The sample lists 150,000 or so clones, over 65% seen once, with approximately 4.5% in the top ten. The germline V gene encodes CDR1 PRHDT and CDR2 FYEKMQ (reference sequence). CDR3 length: 15 residues. The junction had 11 bases not matched to a gene; V was cut back by 9 bases and J by 4 bases. This TCR was sampled from a woman at least 80 years old with active or convalescent COVID-19. V and J are TRBV13 and TRBJ1-2; 10 bases are a match to TRBD1. Sequencing was performed on peripheral blood. CDR3 loop: CASADRGQGTYGYTF. CDR3 bases: TGTGCCAGTGCCGACCGGGGACAGGGGACCTATGGCTACACCTTC.